In its sample, the clone carrying this TCR beta chain was seen many times. Bulk TCR libraries used previously described methods and listed TCR primers. TCRdb used MiXCR to reprocess the PCR reads, holding one entry per CDR3 protein. The data show some 97,000 distinct CDR3 sequences, approximately 25% seen once. This sample was included in a study of molecular identifiers for immune sequencing clone quantification. V lost 1 base to trimming and J lost 6 bases; unmatched junction nucleotides: 12. Germline CDR1 LGHNA, CDR2 YSLEER. The CDR3 runs 17 residues. The gene calls are TRBV4-3 and TRBJ2-3; 8 bases fit TRBD2. The TCR originated in a human donor in good health. Some libraries in this study had Jurkat cell RNA spiked in. Sequenced material: naive CD8+ T cells from blood, with Jurkat cell RNA spiked in. Subset specified: FACS-sorted CD8+CD4-CCR7+CD45RA+ naive T cells. The CDR3 sequence: CASSQVGPRREADTQYF. CDR3 DNA sequence: TGCGCCAGCAGCCAAGTTGGTCCCAGGCGGGAGGCGGATACGCAGTATTTT.